These T cell receptor beta chains were read from a single sample in a study of beta chain features in type 1 diabetes. Method: immunoSEQ multiplex PCR; TCRdb's copy keeps in-frame clones and lacks some. Found here are 250,000 to 300,000 clones, roughly 24% of them singletons; the top ten hold roughly 0.011%. Sequencing input: naive CD4+ T cells from blood. All receptors come from a woman younger than 45 with type 1 diabetes. Both conserved end residues are part of each CDR3. Each record gives: J gene, CDR3 length, D gene, V gene, clone size, CDR3 protein, CDR3 DNA. The D gene is left open where the match is weak. Only part of the rows carry a size: once, few, many, or a class if the clone is expanded.

J gene: TRBJ1-4; CDR3 length: 14; D gene: NA; V gene: TRBV9; clone size: NA; CDR3 protein: CASSVAPRDEKLFF; CDR3 DNA: TGTGCCAGCAGCGTAGCCCCCCGAGATGAAAAACTGTTTTTT
J gene: TRBJ2-5; CDR3 length: 14; D gene: NA; V gene: TRBV7-9; clone size: NA; CDR3 protein: CASSRHAGRETQYF; CDR3 DNA: TGTGCCAGCAGCCGTCACGCGGGGCGAGAGACCCAGTACTTC
J gene: TRBJ2-3; CDR3 length: 15; D gene: NA; V gene: TRBV5-1; clone size: NA; CDR3 protein: CASSLGTEGTDTQYF; CDR3 DNA: TGCGCCAGCAGCTTGGGGACGGAGGGAACAGATACGCAGTATTTT
J gene: TRBJ1-5; CDR3 length: 14; D gene: NA; V gene: TRBV30; clone size: few; CDR3 protein: CAWTTGLNNQPQHF; CDR3 DNA: TGTGCCTGGACCACAGGGTTGAACAATCAGCCCCAGCATTTT
J gene: TRBJ2-7; CDR3 length: 15; D gene: NA; V gene: TRBV19; clone size: NA; CDR3 protein: CASSIVGQGTYEQYF; CDR3 DNA: TGTGCCAGTAGTATAGTGGGGCAGGGGACCTACGAGCAGTACTTC
J gene: TRBJ1-1; CDR3 length: 11; D gene: NA; V gene: TRBV5-1; clone size: NA; CDR3 protein: CASLLGTEAFF; CDR3 DNA: TGCGCCAGCCTCCTCGGCACTGAAGCTTTCTTT
J gene: TRBJ2-1; CDR3 length: 15; D gene: NA; V gene: TRBV9; clone size: few; CDR3 protein: CASSHRGGWVNEQFF; CDR3 DNA: TGTGCCAGCAGTCATAGAGGAGGCTGGGTCAATGAGCAGTTCTTC
J gene: TRBJ1-1; CDR3 length: 15; D gene: TRBD1; V gene: TRBV25-1; clone size: NA; CDR3 protein: CASSEPGGMNTEAFF; CDR3 DNA: TGTGCCAGCAGTGAACCAGGGGGAATGAACACTGAAGCTTTCTTT
J gene: TRBJ1-1; CDR3 length: 12; D gene: NA; V gene: TRBV21-1; clone size: NA; CDR3 protein: CASSLENTEAFF; CDR3 DNA: TGTGCCAGCAGTCTAGAGAACACTGAAGCTTTCTTT
J gene: TRBJ1-4; CDR3 length: 14; D gene: TRBD1; V gene: TRBV11-2; clone size: NA; CDR3 protein: CASSPFAGGEKLFF; CDR3 DNA: TGTGCCAGCAGCCCCTTTGCAGGGGGAGAAAAACTGTTTTTT
J gene: TRBJ2-1; CDR3 length: 13; D gene: NA; V gene: TRBV7-3; clone size: NA; CDR3 protein: CASSTRPSNEQFF; CDR3 DNA: TGTGCCAGCAGCACTCGCCCTTCGAATGAGCAGTTCTTC
J gene: TRBJ1-2; CDR3 length: 13; D gene: TRBD1; V gene: TRBV7-2; clone size: few; CDR3 protein: CASSAPNRGGYTF; CDR3 DNA: TGTGCCAGCAGCGCCCCTAACAGGGGAGGCTACACCTTC
J gene: TRBJ1-2; CDR3 length: 12; D gene: NA; V gene: TRBV30; clone size: NA; CDR3 protein: CAWSQGLPGYTF; CDR3 DNA: TGTGCCTGGAGTCAGGGACTGCCAGGCTACACCTTC
J gene: TRBJ2-7; CDR3 length: 15; D gene: TRBD2; V gene: TRBV30; clone size: NA; CDR3 protein: CARRTSGSRAYEQYF; CDR3 DNA: TGTGCCCGAAGGACTAGCGGGAGTAGGGCCTACGAGCAGTACTTC
J gene: TRBJ1-5; CDR3 length: 13; D gene: NA; V gene: TRBV6-1; clone size: NA; CDR3 protein: CASSERGDQPQHF; CDR3 DNA: TGTGCCAGCAGTGAACGGGGGGATCAGCCCCAGCATTTT
J gene: TRBJ2-1; CDR3 length: 11; D gene: NA; V gene: TRBV6-5; clone size: NA; CDR3 protein: CASSGFHEQFF; CDR3 DNA: TGTGCCAGCAGTGGCTTCCATGAGCAGTTCTTC
J gene: TRBJ1-1; CDR3 length: 18; D gene: TRBD1; V gene: TRBV5-1; clone size: few; CDR3 protein: CASSSFTGGGPLNTEAFF; CDR3 DNA: TGCGCCAGCAGCTCATTTACAGGGGGCGGGCCCCTAAACACTGAAGCTTTCTTT
J gene: TRBJ2-3; CDR3 length: 14; D gene: NA; V gene: TRBV29-1; clone size: few; CDR3 protein: CSVGPGSSTDTQYF; CDR3 DNA: TGCAGCGTTGGACCCGGGTCTAGCACAGATACGCAGTATTTT
J gene: TRBJ2-4; CDR3 length: 15; D gene: NA; V gene: TRBV7-9; clone size: few; CDR3 protein: CASSFLTDTLNIQYF; CDR3 DNA: TGTGCCAGCAGCTTCCTGACGGACACATTAAACATTCAGTACTTC
J gene: TRBJ2-5; CDR3 length: 16; D gene: TRBD2; V gene: TRBV5-6; clone size: NA; CDR3 protein: CASSFGLAGVRETQYF; CDR3 DNA: TGTGCCAGCAGCTTTGGACTAGCGGGAGTGAGAGAGACCCAGTACTTC
J gene: TRBJ2-5; CDR3 length: 10; D gene: NA; V gene: TRBV29-1; clone size: few; CDR3 protein: CSVAGETQYF; CDR3 DNA: TGCAGCGTTGCAGGGGAGACCCAGTACTTC
J gene: TRBJ1-1; CDR3 length: 12; D gene: TRBD1; V gene: TRBV29-1; clone size: NA; CDR3 protein: CSVGDRGTEAFF; CDR3 DNA: TGCAGCGTTGGGGACAGGGGTACTGAAGCTTTCTTT
J gene: TRBJ2-3; CDR3 length: 13; D gene: NA; V gene: TRBV18; clone size: few; CDR3 protein: CASSPTVADTQYF; CDR3 DNA: TGTGCCAGCTCACCCACAGTGGCAGATACGCAGTATTTT
J gene: TRBJ2-1; CDR3 length: 17; D gene: TRBD2; V gene: TRBV7-2; clone size: NA; CDR3 protein: CASSLGGRPLSYNEQFF; CDR3 DNA: TGTGCCAGCAGCTTAGGCGGGAGGCCCCTCTCCTACAATGAGCAGTTCTTC